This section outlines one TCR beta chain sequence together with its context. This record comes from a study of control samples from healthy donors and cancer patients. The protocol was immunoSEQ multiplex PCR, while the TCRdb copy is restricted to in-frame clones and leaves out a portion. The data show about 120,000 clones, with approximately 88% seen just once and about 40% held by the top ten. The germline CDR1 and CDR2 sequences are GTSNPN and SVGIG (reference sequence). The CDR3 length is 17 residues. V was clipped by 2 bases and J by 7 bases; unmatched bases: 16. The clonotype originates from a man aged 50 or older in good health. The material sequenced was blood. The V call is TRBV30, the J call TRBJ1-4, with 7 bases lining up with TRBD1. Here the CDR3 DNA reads TGTGCCTGGAGTTCCCCGACAGGGAGTCTTGGTGGTGAAAAACTGTTTTTT. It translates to CAWSSPTGSLGGEKLFF.